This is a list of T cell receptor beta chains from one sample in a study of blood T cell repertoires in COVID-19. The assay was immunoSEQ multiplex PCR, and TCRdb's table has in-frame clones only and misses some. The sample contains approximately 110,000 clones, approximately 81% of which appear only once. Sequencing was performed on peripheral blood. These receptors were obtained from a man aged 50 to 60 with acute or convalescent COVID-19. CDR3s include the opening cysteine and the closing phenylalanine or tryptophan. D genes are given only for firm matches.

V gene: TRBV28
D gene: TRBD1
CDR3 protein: CASRPRDRAQGPQHF

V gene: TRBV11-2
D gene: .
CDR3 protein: CASSGGGARAEAFF

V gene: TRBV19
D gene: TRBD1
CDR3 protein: CASRGQGSTDTQYF

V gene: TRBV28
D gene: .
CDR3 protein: CASRISTGYTEAFF

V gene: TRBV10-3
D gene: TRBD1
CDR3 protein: CAISQQGSGYGYTF

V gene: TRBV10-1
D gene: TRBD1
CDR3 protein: CASSDGGQGNEKLFF

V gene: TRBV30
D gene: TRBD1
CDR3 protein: CAWSVGGRYGYTF

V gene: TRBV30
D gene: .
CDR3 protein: CAWNPGGTDTQYF

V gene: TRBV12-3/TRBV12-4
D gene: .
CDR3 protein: CASSFGDTEAFF

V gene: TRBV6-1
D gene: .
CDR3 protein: CASSEARQSAYGYTF

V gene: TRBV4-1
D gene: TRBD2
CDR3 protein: CASSQDGTSGMETQYF

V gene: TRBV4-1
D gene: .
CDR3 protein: CASSQEVGHSRLSYNEQFF

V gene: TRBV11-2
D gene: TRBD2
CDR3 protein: CASSSPSGGAYNEQFF

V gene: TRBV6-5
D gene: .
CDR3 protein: CASSPDRNYGYTF

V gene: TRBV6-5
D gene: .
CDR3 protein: CASVGAVYGYTF

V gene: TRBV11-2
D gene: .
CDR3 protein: CASSSPTGIYGYTF

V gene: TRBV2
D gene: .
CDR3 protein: CASSEPRTASIAFF

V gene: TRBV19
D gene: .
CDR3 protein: CASSIGKSYGYTF

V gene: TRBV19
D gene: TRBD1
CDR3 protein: CASTRGTSNQPQHF

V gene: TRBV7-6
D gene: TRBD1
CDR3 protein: CASSSRRTGMGEQYF

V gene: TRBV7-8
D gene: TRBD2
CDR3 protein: CASSLEGGGAQETQYF

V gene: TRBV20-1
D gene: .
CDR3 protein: CSASISEKLFF

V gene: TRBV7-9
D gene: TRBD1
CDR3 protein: CASSLAGGRNTEAFF

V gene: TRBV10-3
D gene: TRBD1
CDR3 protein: CAAGTGSGTEAFF

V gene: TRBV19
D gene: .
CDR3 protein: CASTRRGSQPQHF